This TCR beta chain was sequenced for a study of T cell repertoires in cytomegalovirus infection. There are 14 residues in the CDR3. The junction had 5 bases not matched to a gene; V was cut back by 3 bases and J by 6 bases. Germline V lookup: CDR1 WSHSY, CDR2 SAAADI. This clonotype was counted at least ten times. Its antigen remains unidentified. TCRdb passed the reads through MiXCR, listing each CDR3 protein once. The table shows roughly 800,000 distinct CDR3 sequences, with 25% to 30% occurring only once. This clonotype was sampled from a human donor in good health (CMV status not recorded). Some clones in this sample may be carry-over from other donors' samples. This chain uses TRBV10-2 with TRBJ2-7; 10 bases match TRBD2. The material was cultured CD8+ T cells from PBMCs, obtained from culture after CMV antigen stimulation. The CDR3 DNA reads as TGCGCCAGCAGTGATCCAGCGGGGGGGGGCGAGCAGTACGTC. Translation: CASSDPAGGGEQYV.